This T cell receptor beta chain was sequenced for a study of blood T cell repertoires in COVID-19. Study at large: Whether acute or convalescent, the COVID-19 samples came from the United States, Italy and Spain. PBMCs, B-cell-depleted T cells, or T cells provided the cDNA or gDNA that made up the material.

CDR1 and CDR2 from the germline V gene are MNHEY and SMNVEV (reference sequence). The CDR3 contains 15 residues. V gave up 6 bases and J gave up 9 bases; unmatched junction bases: 9. As originally analysed: Quantification of nucleated cells was approximated via reference gene primer amplification. TCRdb keeps only in-frame clones here, not all; method: immunoSEQ multiplex PCR. V and J calls and clone size are as listed in that table; D and trimming were resolved from the DNA. This sample yields around 200,000 clones, of which 86% are seen a single time; approximately 6.1% belongs to the top ten. This clone came up once.

This receptor was identified in a man aged 80 or over with acute or convalescent COVID-19. This chain uses TRBV27 with TRBJ2-1, with 12 bases that match TRBD1. Sequenced input: peripheral blood. CDR3 in DNA: TGTGCCAGCAGAACTACCGGGACAGGGGGCCGTGAGCAGTTCTTC. This translates into CASRTTGTGGREQFF.